This TCR beta chain appears in the sequencing data of a study of T cell responses to AZD1222 COVID-19 vaccine. The length of the CDR3 is 14 residues. Germline-derived CDR1 and CDR2 are ENHRY and SYGVKD. Trimming removed 0 bases at V and 6 bases at J, with 8 bases between. Sequencing was performed with immunoSEQ multiplex PCR; in TCRdb, only in-frame clones are kept and a portion is missing. The sample lists 90,000 to 100,000 clones; approximately 87% were seen once. The receptor was isolated from an adult in good health. The chain uses TRBV10-3 and TRBJ2-2; D is possibly TRBD1 (6 bases). Here the sequenced sample was peripheral blood, taken on day 0 of AZD1222 vaccination. In nucleotides, the CDR3 is TGTGCCATCAGTGAGTCGACAGGCGCCGGGGAGCTGTTTTTT. This sequence encodes CAISESTGAGELFF.